This TCR beta chain was retrieved from a study of blood T cell repertoires in COVID-19. Across the study: COVID-19 samples from acute and convalescent phases originated in the United States, Italy and Spain. Sources were T cells, B-cell-depleted T cells, or PBMCs; the material itself was cDNA or gDNA.

Per the germline V gene, CDR1 is MNHEY and CDR2 is SMNVEV (reference sequence). The CDR3 totals 15 residues. V lost 4 bases and J lost 1; bases outside the gene matches: 5. In the original processing: Estimation of nucleated cell counts was performed using reference gene primer amplification. Only in-frame clones appear in the TCRdb table, and some are missing; sequencing was by immunoSEQ multiplex PCR. That table furnishes V, J and clone size, whereas the DNA furnished D and trimming. The sample lists nearly 250,000 clones, around nine tenths occurring once. The sequenced material came from peripheral blood. The receptor's source is an older woman who had recovered from COVID-19. The chain is built from TRBV27 and TRBJ2-7, with TRBD1 matching 9 bases. The CDR3, as DNA: TGTGCCAGCAGTTCTCGGGGACAGGGTTCCTACGAGCAGTACTTC. Translating it yields CASSSRGQGSYEQYF.